The rows below give T cell receptor beta chains drawn from one sample of a study of PD-1 blockade in classical Hodgkin lymphoma. This table comes from immunoSEQ multiplex PCR, and its TCRdb copy is limited to in-frame clones, with some not included. The profile covers 20,000 to 25,000 clones, with 70% to 85% appearing a single time and 40% to 45% taken by the ten largest. Source: peripheral blood mononuclear cells (PBMCs), taken before the second cycle of nivolumab. These receptors came from a human donor with classical Hodgkin lymphoma. CDR3s include the opening cysteine and the closing phenylalanine or tryptophan. The D gene is left open where the match is weak. Clone size, where shown, is once, few, many, or a class for clones that have expanded.

D	V	size	J	DNA	CDR3
TRBD1	TRBV11-2	.	TRBJ2-1	TGTGCCAGCAGCCCGGTTGGGGGGACAGGGGTTGAGCAGTTCTTC	CASSPVGGTGVEQFF
TRBD1	TRBV19	few	TRBJ1-1	TGTGCCAGTAGTGCGGACAGGGGGAGAGCTTTCTTT	CASSADRGRAFF
.	TRBV7-9	few	TRBJ1-4	TGTGCCAGCAGCTTAATTGGGGTGAAACTGTTTTTT	CASSLIGVKLFF
TRBD2	TRBV19	.	TRBJ2-3	TGTGCCAGTAATACAGCGGGAGCCAGCACAGATACGCAGTATTTT	CASNTAGASTDTQYF
TRBD1	TRBV27	.	TRBJ1-1	TGTGCCAGCAATACCCGACAGGGGGCGCGAGAACTCACTGAAGCTTTCTTT	CASNTRQGARELTEAFF
.	TRBV19	.	TRBJ2-1	TGTGCCAGTAGTCTCGGTGGCAGAAGCAATGAGCAGTTCTTC	CASSLGGRSNEQFF
.	TRBV10-2	.	TRBJ1-1	TGCGCCAGCAGGGACTCAAGTCTGAACACTGAAGCTTTCTTT	CASRDSSLNTEAFF
TRBD1	TRBV6-6	.	TRBJ1-5	TGTGCCAGCAGTTACCGGACAGGCCTCAATCAGCCCCAGCATTTT	CASSYRTGLNQPQHF
TRBD1	TRBV4-1	.	TRBJ2-7	TGCGCCAGCAGCCGGGACAGGGGGGACCCCTACGAGCAGTACTTC	CASSRDRGDPYEQYF
.	TRBV19	.	TRBJ1-4	TGTGCCACCAATTCGGGGCTTTTTGAAAAACTGTTTTTT	CATNSGLFEKLFF
.	TRBV19	.	TRBJ1-1	TGTGCCAGTAGCTCTCCCGAACCCTTGAACACTGAAGCTTTCTTT	CASSSPEPLNTEAFF
.	TRBV19	.	TRBJ1-1	TGTGCCAGTATCTGGAATACTGGGACTTTCTTT	CASIWNTGTFF
TRBD2	TRBV19	.	TRBJ2-7	TGTGCCAGTAGTATACCCGGGGAGGGCTACGAGCAGTACTTC	CASSIPGEGYEQYF
.	TRBV7-2	.	TRBJ2-3	TGTGCCAGCAGCTTATCGGCCAACCCCCAAGGGCAGTATTTT	CASSLSANPQGQYF
TRBD1	TRBV29-1	.	TRBJ1-1	TGCAGCGCAGCCAGGGGACAGAGCAACACTGAAGCTTTCTTT	CSAARGQSNTEAFF
.	TRBV6-6	.	TRBJ1-5	TGTGCCAGCCGTCAGGCCGTACAGCAGCCCCAGCATTTT	CASRQAVQQPQHF
TRBD1	TRBV27	.	TRBJ2-7	TGTGCCAGCAGTCCGTGGACAGGGAGTGGGGAGCAGTACTTC	CASSPWTGSGEQYF
.	TRBV10-3	.	TRBJ1-4	TGTGCCATCAGTTTTGGAGATAATGAAAAACTGTTTTTT	CAISFGDNEKLFF
.	TRBV6-5	.	TRBJ2-1	TGTGCCAGCAGTTACCTGGATGAGCAGTTCTTC	CASSYLDEQFF
TRBD2	TRBV10-2	.	TRBJ2-7	TGCGCCAGCAGTGACCTTAGTTTGACTAGCGGACTCTCCTACGAGCAGTACTTC	CASSDLSLTSGLSYEQYF
.	TRBV7-9	.	TRBJ1-2	TGTGCCAGCAGCGTGACAGATGGCTACACCTTC	CASSVTDGYTF
.	TRBV15	.	TRBJ2-3	TGTGCCACCAGGCAGACTAGCACAGATACGCAGTATTTT	CATRQTSTDTQYF
TRBD2	TRBV7-6	.	TRBJ2-7	TGTGCCAGCAGCTTAGGGGGACTAGCGGGGGGAAACGAGCAGTACTTC	CASSLGGLAGGNEQYF
.	TRBV6-6	.	TRBJ2-7	TGTGCCAGCAGTTACTCGGACAGACTGGAGCAGTACTTC	CASSYSDRLEQYF
.	TRBV7-2	.	TRBJ2-7	TGTGCCAGCAGCCCAGAGTGGGACCCCGGCTACGAGCAGTACTTC	CASSPEWDPGYEQYF
.	TRBV6-1	.	TRBJ1-1	TGTGCCAGCAGCAGGAGTGTTGAAGCTTTCTTT	CASSRSVEAFF
TRBD1	TRBV6-5	.	TRBJ1-2	TGTGCCAGCAGTTACGGAGACAGGGCCGGCTATGGCTACACCTTC	CASSYGDRAGYGYTF
TRBD1	TRBV15	medium-sized	TRBJ2-7	TGTGCCACCAGCAGAGGAGGAATCGACAGGGGTTTTTACGAGCAGTACTTC	CATSRGGIDRGFYEQYF
.	TRBV10-3	.	TRBJ2-3	TGTGCCATCAGGTTTGGACAACCCACAGATACGCAGTATTTT	CAIRFGQPTDTQYF
.	TRBV11-2	.	TRBJ1-3	TGTGCCAGCGGTCGTGGTAGAGGGGCTACCTCTGGAAACACCATATATTTT	CASGRGRGATSGNTIYF
TRBD2	TRBV4-2	.	TRBJ2-5	TGTGCCAGCAGCCAAGTGGGGGGGGAGCGGGAAGAGACCCAGTACTTC	CASSQVGGEREETQYF
.	TRBV6-1	.	TRBJ1-1	TGTGCCAGCGAGCGGGACACACTTATGAACACTGAAGCTTTCTTT	CASERDTLMNTEAFF
.	TRBV27	.	TRBJ1-2	TGTGCCAGCAGTTTAAACCGGGACGCCTCCTATGGCTACACCTTC	CASSLNRDASYGYTF
TRBD2	TRBV7-6	.	TRBJ2-7	TGTGCCAGCAGCTCGCTCGGGGGGGAAGGCTACGAGCAGTACTTC	CASSSLGGEGYEQYF
.	TRBV11-3	.	TRBJ1-2	TGTGCCAGCAGCTTAGAATGGTATATGACAGTCTATGGCTACACCTTC	CASSLEWYMTVYGYTF
TRBD1	TRBV7-2	medium-sized	TRBJ1-2	TGTGCCAGCAGCTTAGGTGCCAGGGGGCGTAGGTATGGCTACACCTTC	CASSLGARGRRYGYTF
.	TRBV10-3	.	TRBJ2-2	TGTGCCATCAGTGAGGGGGGAACCGGGGAGCTGTTTTTT	CAISEGGTGELFF
TRBD1	TRBV5-4	few	TRBJ1-3	TGTGCCAGCAGCTTGGGACAGGGGGGCTCTGGAAACACCATATATTTT	CASSLGQGGSGNTIYF
.	TRBV18	.	TRBJ2-2	TGTGCCAGCTCACTCTTGGTGAACACCGGGGAGCTGTTTTTT	CASSLLVNTGELFF
.	TRBV6-6	.	TRBJ1-2	TGTGCCAGCAGTTACGGGGAGGGCTATGGCTACACCTTC	CASSYGEGYGYTF
.	TRBV6-5	.	TRBJ1-1	TGTGCCAGCAGTTACTCCCAGGACACTGAAGCTTTCTTT	CASSYSQDTEAFF
.	TRBV29-1	.	TRBJ2-7	TGCAGCGTGGGGGTCGGGTTTGGCGGTAACTCCTACGAGCAGTACTTC	CSVGVGFGGNSYEQYF
.	TRBV25-1	.	TRBJ2-2	TGTGCCAGCAGCACCCCAAACTTCCAGGGGGGCACCGGGGAGCTGTTTTTT	CASSTPNFQGGTGELFF
.	TRBV10-2	once	TRBJ1-3	TGCGCCAGCAGTGACTACAGTCGCTCTGGAAACACCATATATTTT	CASSDYSRSGNTIYF
.	TRBV15	.	TRBJ2-7	TGTGCCACCAGCAGAGGGCTCGAGCAGTACTTC	CATSRGLEQYF
.	TRBV30	.	TRBJ1-3	TGTGCCTGGAGTGTAGGGCAGGGAGGAAACACCATATATTTT	CAWSVGQGGNTIYF
.	TRBV30	.	TRBJ1-5	TGTGCCTGGAGTGTAAAGGGCAGGGAGGGTCAGCCCCAGCATTTT	CAWSVKGREGQPQHF
.	TRBV20-1	.	TRBJ1-3	TGCAGTGCTAAGGGAAGGGACACCATATATTTT	CSAKGRDTIYF
TRBD1	TRBV19	.	TRBJ1-5	TGTGCCAGAAAGGACAGGGAGGGCAATCAGCCCCAGCATTTT	CARKDREGNQPQHF
.	TRBV10-3	.	TRBJ2-7	TGTGCCATCAGGGACTCGGACTACGAGCAGTACTTC	CAIRDSDYEQYF
TRBD1	TRBV15	.	TRBJ1-2	TGTGCCACCAGCAGAGATATGACAGGGGGTAAGGACTATGGCTACACCTTC	CATSRDMTGGKDYGYTF
.	TRBV11-2	few	TRBJ2-5	TGTGCCAGCAGCTTAGTGTCGTGGGGGGCCCAAACCCAGTACTTC	CASSLVSWGAQTQYF
.	TRBV7-9	.	TRBJ1-1	TGTGCCAGCAGCTTAGTCTCTATGGGCGACCAAGGGAACACTGAAGCTTTCTTT	CASSLVSMGDQGNTEAFF